The 13 T cell receptor beta chains below come from one sample, sequenced in a study of post-analysis software for immune sequencing data. Incorporated into the TCR beta cDNA libraries were unique molecular identifiers, which served to reduce PCR and sequencing biases. TCRdb reprocessed the PCR reads via MiXCR and lists one record per CDR3 protein. The sample has about 260,000 distinct CDR3 sequences, just over 35% seen once; the top ten hold roughly 4.8%. General study points: Controls showed lower frequencies than patients for five TRBV segments, and TRBV5-6, TRBV5-1 and TRBV20-1 were among these.

These receptors have no known antigen. The source material was blood. The receptors originated from a girl between 5 and 17 years old with multiple sclerosis.

A note on this clonotype: A much larger clonotype is one base distant, so this may be a read error. This sequence joins TRBV7-2 and TRBJ1-1, with D uncertain. Trimming took off 4 bases at V and 4 bases at J, with 13 bases between the two ends. Per germline, CDR1 SGHTA and CDR2 FQGNSA. This CDR3 is built from 14 residues. CDR3 sequence (DNA): TGTGCCAGCAGCTATAAGGGCTCGGGCACTGAAGCTTTCTTT. Translation: CASSYKGSGTEAFF.

This clonotype was recorded many times. This chain joins TRBV6-5 and TRBJ1-2, with a tentative D call TRBD1 (6 bases). V lost 3 bases and J lost 2, with 19 bases in between. The CDR3 runs 17 residues. Germline assignment: CDR1 MNHEY and CDR2 SVGAGI. As DNA, the CDR3 is TGTGCCAGCAGTTATCGGGACACATCAAGCGTCAACTATGGCTACACCTTC. Its translation is CASSYRDTSSVNYGYTF.

The table lists this clonotype with a count of one. A single base separates this from a much larger clone, so it may be a read error. The chain couples TRBV20-1 to TRBJ2-3; TRBD2 agrees at 8 bases. Trimming took 5 bases from V and 4 from J; bases not matched to a gene: 11. The CDR3 contains 15 residues. Germline V gives CDR1 DFQATT, CDR2 SNEGSKA (reference sequence). The CDR3 region is CSAGNSGEAADTQYF. CDR3 coding DNA: TGCAGTGCTGGAAATAGCGGGGAGGCGGCAGATACGCAGTATTTT.

This sequence joins TRBV20-1 and TRBJ2-7; 8 positions agree with TRBD1. V trimming: 0 bases; J trimming: 3 bases; junction bases outside the gene matches: 7. The CDR3 sequence is 15 residues long. Germline V gives CDR1 DFQATT, CDR2 SNEGSKA (reference sequence). This CDR3 reads CSARDPGTGVYEQYF. CDR3 sequence (DNA): TGCAGTGCTAGAGACCCTGGGACAGGCGTCTACGAGCAGTACTTC.

With respect to this clonotype: Its ends do not fully match the called genes, so a read error is possible. The rearrangement links TRBV18 to TRBJ2-3, with D perhaps TRBD1 or TRBD2 (5 bases each). Germline V lookup: CDR1 KGHSH, CDR2 LQKENI. The CDR3 is made up of 16 amino acids. The CDR3 spells CASSPPGRNPTDAQYF. For the CDR3, the DNA is TGTGCCAGCTCACCACCGGGACGGAACCCCACAGATGCGCAGTATTTT.

This clonotype has ten or more counts. This chain links TRBV7-2 with TRBJ2-1, with a weak D call TRBD2 (6 bases). Germline lookup yields CDR1 SGHTA and CDR2 FQGNSA. The CDR3 contains 16 residues. With 0 bases removed from V and 4 bases from J, the gap between germline ends came to 13 bases. The CDR3 nucleotides read TGTGCCAGCAGCTTAGCAGCAGCGGGTTCGTACAATGAGCAGTTCTTC. The encoded protein is CASSLAAAGSYNEQFF.

A single count supports this clonotype. The chain is built from TRBV5-1 and TRBJ2-1; TRBD2 matches at 8 bases. The last part of the DNA fits TRBJ2-7 better; the J call may be wrong. Germline CDR1 and CDR2: SGHRS and YFSETQ. This CDR3 is 16 amino acids long. CDR3 nucleotide sequence: TGCGCCAGCAGCTTGGTCTCGGGGCTAGCGGGTTTCGAGCAGTACTTC. It translates to CASSLVSGLAGFEQYF.

The CDR3 spells CSARTVTGNYGYTF. In DNA form, the CDR3 reads TGCAGTGCTAGGACGGTGACAGGGAACTATGGCTACACCTTC. This chain connects TRBV20-1 to TRBJ1-2; 7 bases fit TRBD1. Germline CDR1 and CDR2: DFQATT and SNEGSKA (reference sequence). This CDR3 comprises 14 residues. After removal of 3 bases from V and 2 bases from J, the junction contained 6 bases not matched to a gene.

In this sample, this clonotype turned up many times. This chain joins TRBV12-3 or TRBV12-4 and TRBJ2-3; 7 bases fit TRBD2. The CDR3 has 15 amino acids. Trimming cost V 6 bases and J 2 bases; bases outside gene matches: 8. The CDR3 sequence: CASRLTSDNTDTQYF. The CDR3 nucleotides are TGTGCCAGCAGACTTACTAGCGATAACACAGATACGCAGTATTTT.

This clonotype was seen at least ten times. V usage is TRBV24-1 and J usage is TRBJ2-5; TRBD1 might be the D (6 bases). Germline loops: CDR1 KGHDR, CDR2 SFDVKD. Trimming removed 5 bases from V and 3 bases from J, with 15 bases in between. The CDR3 is 15 amino acids. The CDR3 loop reads CATSAPVGGEETQYF. Here the CDR3 DNA reads TGTGCCACCAGTGCCCCGGTAGGGGGAGAAGAGACCCAGTACTTC.

The V and J genes are TRBV20-1 and TRBJ2-7, with D perhaps TRBD2 (7 bases). The J call is doubtful: the DNA matches TRBJ2-5 better. In germline, CDR1 is DFQATT, CDR2 SNEGSKA (reference sequence). This CDR3 is 14 amino acids long. CDR3 sequence (DNA): TGCAGTGCTAGAGATCTTGGGGGGGCCGAGACCCAGTACTTC. Protein sequence: CSARDLGGAETQYF.

This clonotype was picked up many times. This chain links TRBV21-1 with TRBJ2-1; the table gives TRBD2 as D, unverified against the DNA. TRBV21-1 is annotated as a pseudogene. The CDR3 covers 19 residues. As DNA, the CDR3 is TGTGCCAGCAGCAAAAACGAGCGGAAAAGGGCGAGCTCCTACAATGAGCAGTTCTTC. Protein product: CASSKNERKRASSYNEQFF.

This clonotype has only a few counts. A clone one base away is much larger, so this may be a read error. Written as DNA, the CDR3 is TGTGCCAGCAGCTTACGTCGTGTGACGGATTCAGATGCGCAGTATTTT. Amino acids: CASSLRRVTDSDAQYF. The chain employs TRBV7-9 and TRBJ2-3; D is unresolved. Germline CDR1 SEHNR, CDR2 FQNEAQ (reference sequence). There are 16 residues in the CDR3.